This T cell receptor (beta chain) was identified in a study of shared clonotypes between healthy human individuals. The method was immunoSEQ multiplex PCR; TCRdb's version includes in-frame clones alone and lacks a portion of them. The sample holds roughly 2,500,000 clones, approximately 93% seen once. The sequenced material came from naive CD4+ T cells from PBMCs. Specified subset: CD45RA+ positively selected. This clonotype originated in a man aged 18 to 30 in good health. Some clones in this sample may be carry-over from other donors' samples.

The CDR3 nucleotides are TGTGCCAGCAGCCGCGCTACCGTAGCATACACCGGGGAGCTGTTTTTT. It is translated as CASSRATVAYTGELFF. The rearrangement joins TRBV5-4 to TRBJ2-2; D unresolved. The germline gives CDR1 SGHNT, CDR2 YYREEE (reference sequence). The CDR3 has 16 amino acids. The germline V and J ends were trimmed by 4 bases and 3 bases, with 16 bases remaining between them.